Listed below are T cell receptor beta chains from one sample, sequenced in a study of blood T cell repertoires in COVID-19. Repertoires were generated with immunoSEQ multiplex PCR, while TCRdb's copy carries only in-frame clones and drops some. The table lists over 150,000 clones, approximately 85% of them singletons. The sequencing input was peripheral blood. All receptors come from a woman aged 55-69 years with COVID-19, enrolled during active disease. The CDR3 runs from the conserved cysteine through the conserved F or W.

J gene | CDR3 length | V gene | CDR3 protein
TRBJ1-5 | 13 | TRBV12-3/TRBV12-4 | CASRKTGNQPQHF
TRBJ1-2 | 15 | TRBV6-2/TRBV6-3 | CASSYSMARIYGYTF
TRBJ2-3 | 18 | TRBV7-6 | CASSFQPPSGGVTDTQYF
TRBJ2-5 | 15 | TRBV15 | CATSRVQGLGETQYF
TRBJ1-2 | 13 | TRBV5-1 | CASSLAQGGGYTF
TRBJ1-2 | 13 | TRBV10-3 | CAITLDRVGGYTF
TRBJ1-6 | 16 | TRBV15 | CATSRDGSSYNSPLHF
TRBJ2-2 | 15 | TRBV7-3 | CASSLSGGITGELFF
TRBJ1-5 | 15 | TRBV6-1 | CASSEVGAGNQPQHF
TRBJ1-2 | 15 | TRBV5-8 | CASRARTGANYGYTF
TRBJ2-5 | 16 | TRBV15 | CATSRGLGAYQETQYF
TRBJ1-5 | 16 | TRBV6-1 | CASSARLGTALGPQHF
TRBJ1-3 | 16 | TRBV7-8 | CASKLRGGSSGNTIYF
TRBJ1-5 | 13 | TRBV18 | CASSPDSYQPQHF
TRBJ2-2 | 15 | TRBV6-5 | CASSYWQTNTGELFF
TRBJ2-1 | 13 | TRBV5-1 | CASSLATTSRQFF
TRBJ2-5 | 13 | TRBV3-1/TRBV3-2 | CASSQAGFETQYF
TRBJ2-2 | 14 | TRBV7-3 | CASSRDSQTGELFF
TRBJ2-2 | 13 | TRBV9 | CATSGLNTGELFF
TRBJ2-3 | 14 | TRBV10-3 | CANQGTSRADTQYF
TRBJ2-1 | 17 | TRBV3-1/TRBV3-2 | CASSHRLAVSSYNEQFF
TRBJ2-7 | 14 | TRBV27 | CASSLPSRGYEQYF
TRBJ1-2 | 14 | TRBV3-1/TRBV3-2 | CASSQVRLNYGYTF
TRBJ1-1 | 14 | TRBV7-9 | CASSLADRNTEAFF
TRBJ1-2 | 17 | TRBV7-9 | CASSVRTGPALDYGYTF
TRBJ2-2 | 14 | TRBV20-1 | CSASGRGNTGELFF
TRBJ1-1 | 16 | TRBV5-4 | CASSPRTAGGLTEAFF